The clone carrying this T cell receptor (beta chain) was counted once. Its antigen is not identified. The data stem from a study of T cells and Merkel cell carcinoma outcomes. Study findings and constraints: Merkel cell carcinoma outcomes were reportedly predicted by repertoire and T-cell density.

Germline CDR1 SNHLY, CDR2 FYNNEI. Losses at the gene ends were 1 base for V and 1 base for J; bases not matched to a gene: 4. The CDR3 runs 18 residues. Assay used: immunoSEQ multiplex PCR; TCRdb lists only in-frame clones, some missing. Seen here are several thousand clones, about 72% observed once, and the top ten hold roughly 6%. The rearrangement uses TRBV2 and TRBJ2-5; 15 bases match TRBD2. Specimen: tumor tissue from Merkel cell carcinoma. This sequence originates from a human donor with Merkel cell carcinoma. The CDR3 DNA sequence: TGTGCCAGCAGTGAAGGGGGACTAGCGGGAGGACTCCAAGAGACCCAGTACTTC. This encodes CASSEGGLAGGLQETQYF.